In this sample, the clone carrying this T cell receptor beta chain turned up a few times. Its antigen is currently unknown. A read error may account for a junction end that differs from germline. This entry comes from a study of blood T cells in healthy people across ages. Overall study results and limits: Naive and antigen-experienced cells could not be conclusively compared, given unsorted PBMCs.

Primed by a sample-barcoded 5' primer and a J-beta primer mix, a second PCR proceeded for about 7 to 12 cycles. Each CDR3 protein gets one entry after TCRdb re-called the 5' RACE reads with MiXCR. The repertoire holds 1.5 million to 1.9 million distinct CDR3 sequences, with 40% to 45% as singletons. The CDR3 is made up of 13 amino acids. Donor samples were obtained from healthy Caucasian individuals from Russia, aged 6 to 90. This clonotype was obtained from a woman aged 18-29 years in good health. Sequencing was carried out using blood. This chain connects TRBV12-3 or TRBV12-4 to TRBJ1-2; D might be TRBD1 (6 bases). CDR3 bases: TGTGCCAGCAGCGTCAGGGGTAACTATGACTACACCTTC. Protein sequence: CASSVRGNYDYTF.